The rows below give T cell receptor beta chains drawn from one sample of a study of CD4 T cells in relation to SARS-CoV-2 and coronaviruses. Sequenced by immunoSEQ multiplex PCR; TCRdb stores in-frame clones only, minus some. The data show about 24,000 clones, roughly 80% seen once. These receptors' antigens are unknown. Input material: CD4+ T cells from PBMCs, cultured in vitro. Receptors were obtained from a human donor in good health. Each CDR3 is given with its conserved first and last residue. The D gene is left open where the match is weak. The size entry is marked missing in some rows and otherwise reads once, few, many or a size class.

V gene: TRBV6-5
D gene: NA
J gene: TRBJ2-1
clone size: NA
CDR3 DNA: TGTGCCAGCAGGCGGAGGTGGAATGAGCAGTTCTTC
CDR3 protein: CASRRRWNEQFF

V gene: TRBV5-6
D gene: NA
J gene: TRBJ1-1
clone size: NA
CDR3 DNA: TGTGCCAGCAGCAAAAAGGGGCGTGACCCTTCTATGGCTGAAGCTTTCTTT
CDR3 protein: CASSKKGRDPSMAEAFF

V gene: TRBV29-1
D gene: NA
J gene: TRBJ2-7
clone size: NA
CDR3 DNA: TGCAGCGTCCACCCCCCCCTAGAAAACGCAATCTACGAGCAGTACTTC
CDR3 protein: CSVHPPLENAIYEQYF

V gene: TRBV19
D gene: TRBD1
J gene: TRBJ2-7
clone size: NA
CDR3 DNA: TGTGCCAGTAGTATGCGGGACAGGGCCTACGAGCAGTACTTC
CDR3 protein: CASSMRDRAYEQYF

V gene: TRBV15
D gene: NA
J gene: TRBJ2-6
clone size: NA
CDR3 DNA: TGTGCCACCAGCAGAGATCTACTCTCTGGGGCCAACGTCCTGACTTTC
CDR3 protein: CATSRDLLSGANVLTF

V gene: TRBV5-4
D gene: NA
J gene: TRBJ2-1
clone size: NA
CDR3 DNA: TGTGCCAGCAGCTTAATCGCAAAGGATGAGCAGTTCTTC
CDR3 protein: CASSLIAKDEQFF

V gene: TRBV5-1
D gene: NA
J gene: TRBJ2-3
clone size: NA
CDR3 DNA: TGCGCCAGCAGCTTCCGAGGAGAGGCCCTAGATACGCAGTATTTT
CDR3 protein: CASSFRGEALDTQYF

V gene: TRBV7-9
D gene: NA
J gene: TRBJ2-5
clone size: NA
CDR3 DNA: TGTGCCAGCTCAGGGCAAGAGACCCAGTACTTC
CDR3 protein: CASSGQETQYF

V gene: TRBV30
D gene: NA
J gene: TRBJ1-2
clone size: once
CDR3 DNA: TGTGCCACCGCGAAAGGGACTGTGAGGGATCACACCTTC
CDR3 protein: CATAKGTVRDHTF

V gene: TRBV5-4
D gene: NA
J gene: TRBJ1-6
clone size: NA
CDR3 DNA: TGTGCCAGCAGTTGGCGTACAACCCTTTATAATTCACCCCTCCACTTT
CDR3 protein: CASSWRTTLYNSPLHF

V gene: TRBV6-2/TRBV6-3
D gene: NA
J gene: TRBJ2-7
clone size: NA
CDR3 DNA: TGTGCCAGCAGTTACCTTAGGGGTTCGGGCGAGCAGTACTTC
CDR3 protein: CASSYLRGSGEQYF

V gene: TRBV10-2
D gene: NA
J gene: TRBJ1-1
clone size: NA
CDR3 DNA: TGCGCCAGCACCGACAAGAACACTGAAGCTTTCTTT
CDR3 protein: CASTDKNTEAFF

V gene: TRBV11-2
D gene: NA
J gene: TRBJ1-1
clone size: NA
CDR3 DNA: TGTGCCAGCAGAATCCGGAACACTGAAGCTTTCTTT
CDR3 protein: CASRIRNTEAFF

V gene: TRBV3-1/TRBV3-2
D gene: TRBD1
J gene: TRBJ1-4
clone size: few
CDR3 DNA: TGTGCCAGCAGCCCAAGGACAGGGAAACTGTTTTTT
CDR3 protein: CASSPRTGKLFF